What follows describes a single T cell receptor beta chain. Its antigen is as yet unknown. Treatment noted: some 20 received Ad26.COV2.S at low or high dose, single or two shots; roughly 5 received placebo; per-sample allocation not given. All samples were drawn on day 63, counting from the first vaccine or placebo injection. Donation came from an adult in Boston who was aged 18-55 years. From germline, CDR1 is SGHTA and CDR2 FQGNSA. The length of the CDR3 is 15 residues. The trim removed 1 base at V and 14 bases at J, leaving 12 bases unmatched. These data come from a study of Ad26.COV2.S vaccination and SARS-CoV-2 variants. Study context: Donor was in the COV1001 Ad26.COV2.S trial arm. The authors gave Ad26.COV2.S intramuscularly, either once or twice 56 days apart. Study-level points and caveats: Estimates derived from TCR breadth and depth analyses may have underestimated total T cell responses.

TCRdb's table, derived via immunoSEQ multiplex PCR, lists solely in-frame clones and lacks some. The top ten clones hold about 13% of a sample with roughly 510,000 clones, around 90% of them seen once. Here the sequenced sample was peripheral blood, taken in a trial of Ad26.COV2.S vaccine versus placebo. This TCR was recovered from a person between 18 and 65 years old who received the Ad26.COV2.S COVID-19 vaccine or a placebo. The chain links TRBV7-2 to TRBJ2-1; 9 nucleotides align to TRBD2. The CDR3 DNA reads TGTGCCAGCAGCTTAGAGGCGGGAGGGGCCTTCGGGGAGTTCTTC. The encoded protein is CASSLEAGGAFGEFF.